Ten or more counts support the clone carrying this T cell receptor beta chain. Its antigen is still unknown. The sample is drawn from a study of T cells after yellow fever vaccination. 5'RACE template switching added a universal primer site and UMIs to TCR cDNA. TCRdb passed the 5' RACE reads through MiXCR, listing each CDR3 protein once. The sample has approximately 260,000 distinct CDR3 sequences, around 5.3% seen once. Study-wide results and caveats: FACS-sorted repertoires could harbor abundant contaminating bulk-population clonotypes. Weaker overall was a secondary response that nonetheless peaked faster, on day 5 versus 15.

The sequence derives from a man in his late teens or twenties who received the YFV17D yellow fever vaccine. Here the sequenced sample was CD4+ T cells sorted from PBMCs, taken on the day of the yellow fever booster vaccination.

The CDR3 DNA sequence: TGTGCCAGCAGCTTAGGGGGGGCCAGTGCAGATACGCAGTATTTT. Encoded protein: CASSLGGASADTQYF. The chain recombines TRBV7-2 with TRBJ2-3; D may be TRBD1 or TRBD2 (6 bases each). CDR1 and CDR2 (germline): SGHTA, FQGNSA. V gave up 1 base and J gave up 4 bases, with 12 bases separating them. The CDR3 is 15 amino acids.